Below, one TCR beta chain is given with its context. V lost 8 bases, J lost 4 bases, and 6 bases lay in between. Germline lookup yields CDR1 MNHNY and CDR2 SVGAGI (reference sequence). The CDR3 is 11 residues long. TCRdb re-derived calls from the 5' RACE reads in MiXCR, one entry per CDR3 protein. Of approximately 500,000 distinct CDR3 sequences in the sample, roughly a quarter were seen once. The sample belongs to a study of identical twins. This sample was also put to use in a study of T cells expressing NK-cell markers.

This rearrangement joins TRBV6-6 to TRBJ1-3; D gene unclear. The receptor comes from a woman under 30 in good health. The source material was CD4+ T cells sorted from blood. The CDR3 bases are TGTGCCAGCCAGGAAGGAAACACCATATATTTT. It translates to CASQEGNTIYF.